The clone carrying this T cell receptor beta chain was detected a few times. As yet, its antigen is unknown. These data belong to a study of OX40 agonist ivuxolimab in advanced cancers. Study overall: Patients in the trial were receiving intravenous ivuxolimab every 2 weeks, at doses of 0.01 to 10 mg/kg.

Germline CDR1 reads LNHDA; CDR2 reads SQIVND (reference sequence). The CDR3 extends over 14 amino acids. V dropped 3 bases and J dropped 1 base, with 9 bases sitting between them. Profiled with immunoSEQ multiplex PCR; TCRdb holds only in-frame clones, not every one. This table holds tens of thousands of clones, approximately 92% found once. Study-wide results and caveats: Low levels of normalized T-cell clonal expansion also appeared in some nonresponders.

The TCR was taken from an adult with an advanced solid tumor such as melanoma, head and neck, liver or kidney cancer. The sequences come from CD4+ or CD8+ T cells sorted from blood, collected in a trial of the OX40 agonist ivuxolimab. The J gene is TRBJ1-1, the V gene TRBV19; no firm D call. The DNA for the CDR3 is TGTGCCAGTAGTATCGGTACCCCGAACACTGAAGCTTTCTTT. The encoded protein is CASSIGTPNTEAFF.